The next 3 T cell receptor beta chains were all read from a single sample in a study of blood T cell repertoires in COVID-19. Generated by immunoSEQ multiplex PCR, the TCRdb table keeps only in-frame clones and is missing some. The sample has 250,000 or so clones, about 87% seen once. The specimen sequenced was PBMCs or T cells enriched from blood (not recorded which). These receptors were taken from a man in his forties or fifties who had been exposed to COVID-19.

For the CDR3, the DNA is TGTGCCAGCAGCTTAACCACAGGGGGATCAAATGAGCAGTTCTTC. Protein sequence: CASSLTTGGSNEQFF. V is TRBV7-9 and J is TRBJ2-1, with 8 bases fitting TRBD1. Trimming took 2 bases from V and 7 from J; bases not matched to a gene: 7. The germline gives CDR1 SEHNR, CDR2 FQNEAQ (reference sequence). The CDR3 spans 15 residues.

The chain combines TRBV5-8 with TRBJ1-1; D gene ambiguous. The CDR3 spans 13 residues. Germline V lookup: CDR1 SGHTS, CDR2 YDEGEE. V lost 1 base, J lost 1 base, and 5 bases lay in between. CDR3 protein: CASSLIRNTEAFF. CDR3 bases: TGTGCCAGCAGCTTGATCAGGAACACTGAAGCTTTCTTT.

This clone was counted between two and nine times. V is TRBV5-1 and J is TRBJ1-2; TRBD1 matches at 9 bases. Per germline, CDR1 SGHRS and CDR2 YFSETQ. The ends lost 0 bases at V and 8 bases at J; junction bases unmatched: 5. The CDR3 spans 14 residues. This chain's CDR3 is CASSLAGTGIGYTF. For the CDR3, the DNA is TGCGCCAGCAGCTTGGCCGGGACAGGGATCGGCTACACCTTC.